The 19 T cell receptor beta chains below all came from one sample that was sequenced in a study of T-cell reconstitution after alpha-beta-depleted transplantation in children. Unique molecular identifiers were used to barcode this TCRbeta library. TCRdb processed the PCR reads anew with MiXCR; each CDR3 protein has one entry. This table has 90,000 to 130,000 distinct CDR3 sequences, over 9% appearing once. Sample: PBMCs from the stem cell graft donor, taken from the stem cell graft. All receptors come from a human donor who donated a stem cell graft to a child with acute lymphoblastic leukemia.

This clonotype was detected many times. The chain combines TRBV15 with TRBJ2-3, with 7 bases identical to TRBD2. Germline V gene sequence: CDR1 LNHNV, CDR2 YYDKDF (reference sequence). CDR3 size: 15 residues. Germline trimming cut 3 bases from V and 0 bases from J; bases unmatched to any gene: 3. CDR3 in DNA: TGTGCCACCAGCAGCCCCGGGGGGAGCACAGATACGCAGTATTTT. Translated: CATSSPGGSTDTQYF. Based on the CDR3 plus reference TRBV15 and TRBJ2-3, the full variable domain is DAMVIQNPRYQVTQFGKPVTLSCSQTLNHNVMYWYQQKSSQAPKLLFHYYDKDFNNEADTPDNFQSRRPNTSFCFLDIRSPGLGDTAMYLCATSSPGGSTDTQYFGPGTRLTVL.

At least ten counts were recorded for this clonotype. V and J are TRBV4-1 and TRBJ2-3; 11 nucleotides agree with TRBD2. The CDR3 is 18 residues long. CDR1 and CDR2 (germline): MGHRA, YSYEKL. J lost 2 bases, V lost 2 bases, and 9 bases had no gene match. CDR3 protein: CASSQRPRTSGYTDTQYF. The CDR3 bases are TGCGCCAGCAGCCAACGACCCCGGACTAGCGGGTACACAGATACGCAGTATTTT.

This clonotype came up many times. The gene calls are TRBV4-3 and TRBJ2-7; D perhaps matches TRBD1 (6 bases). The CDR3 totals 16 residues. Trimming stripped 1 base from V and 3 bases from J, with 16 bases between. Per germline, CDR1 LGHNA and CDR2 YSLEER. Written as DNA, the CDR3 is TGCGCCAGCAGCCAAGGAGCCGGGACAAAATACTACGAGCAGTACTTC. It specifies CASSQGAGTKYYEQYF.

Ten or more counts support this clonotype. The rearrangement links TRBV3-1 to TRBJ1-3, with 9 bases matching TRBD1. This CDR3 comprises 14 residues. CDR1 is LGHDT, CDR2 YNNKEL, per germline (reference sequence). Trimming removed 5 bases from V and 7 bases from J; junction bases left unmatched: 6. The CDR3 loop is CASSSQGAPNTIYF. As DNA, the CDR3 is TGTGCCAGCAGCTCACAGGGGGCCCCTAACACCATATATTTT.

This clonotype occurred many times. J is TRBJ2-3 and V is TRBV12-3 or TRBV12-4; 7 nucleotides agree with TRBD2. The V segment lost 6 bases and the J segment 6 bases; nucleotides outside the gene matches: 6. This CDR3 contains 13 residues. CDR3 sequence (DNA): TGTGCCAGCAGCATAGTGCGGGGGGATACGCAGTATTTT. Translation: CASSIVRGDTQYF.

The sample holds many counts of this clonotype. The rearrangement joins TRBV5-6 to TRBJ2-5, with D unresolved. Germline-derived CDR1 and CDR2 are SGHDT and YYEEEE. V lost 0 bases, J lost 2 bases, and 8 bases lay in between. CDR3 length: 14 residues. The CDR3: CASSLVGFQETQYF. The CDR3, as DNA: TGTGCCAGCAGCTTGGTGGGATTTCAAGAGACCCAGTACTTC.

As regards this clonotype: This may stem from a read error, because a much larger clone lies one nucleotide away. The chain uses TRBV12-3 or TRBV12-4 and TRBJ2-6; the match to TRBD2 covers 8 bases. CDR3 length: 19 residues. The CDR3 nucleotides read TGTACCAGCAGTTTAAGGGGCCGGGGGGGAACCTCTGGGGCCAACGTCCTGACTTTC. This translates into CTSSLRGRGGTSGANVLTF.

In this sample, this clonotype turned up many times. The CDR3 DNA reads TGCAGCGTTCAAGGGGGGGATTTTGGTATCACTGAAGCTTTCTTT. This gives the protein CSVQGGDFGITEAFF. The chain has TRBV29-1 and TRBJ1-1, with D possibly matching TRBD1 (6 bases). Germline V gene sequence: CDR1 SQVTM, CDR2 ANQGSEA. Trimming took off 5 bases at V and 4 bases at J, with 20 bases between the two ends. The CDR3 is 15 amino acids.

A word on this clonotype: Being one base from a much bigger clone, this may be a read error. In DNA, the CDR3 is TGTGCCAGCTCACCCGGGACCGGGGATAACTGTGGCTACACCTTC. The encoded protein is CASSPGTGDNCGYTF. J is TRBJ1-2 and V is TRBV18, with a possible D match to TRBD1 (5 bases). Germline V gene sequence: CDR1 KGHSH, CDR2 LQKENI. CDR3 length: 15 amino acids.

This clonotype was seen ten or more times. This rearrangement joins TRBV5-1 to TRBJ1-4, with TRBD1 identical over 9 bases. The trim removed 4 bases at V and 8 bases at J, leaving 6 bases unmatched. Germline CDR1 SGHRS, CDR2 YFSETQ. This CDR3 contains 14 residues. In DNA, the CDR3 is TGCGCCAGCAGCACCGGAACAGGGGGCGAAAAACTGTTTTTT. As protein: CASSTGTGGEKLFF.

This clonotype has at least ten counts. The chain recombines TRBV24-1 with TRBJ2-3; D perhaps matches TRBD1 (5 bases). The V end was cut by 4 bases, the J end by 1 base, with 11 bases between. CDR3 length: 15 residues. Germline lookup yields CDR1 KGHDR and CDR2 SFDVKD. The CDR3 sequence: CATSEGRAGTDTQYF. The DNA of the CDR3 is TGTGCCACCAGTGAAGGCAGGGCCGGCACAGATACGCAGTATTTT.

This clonotype was recorded at least ten times. This chain connects TRBV5-1 to TRBJ2-7; weak D call: TRBD1 (7 bases). The V end was cut by 4 bases, the J end by 5 bases, with 13 bases between. CDR1 SGHRS and CDR2 YFSETQ come from the germline V gene. This CDR3 comprises 13 residues. The CDR3 nucleotides read TGCGCCAGCAGCGAACAGGGGAGGAACGAGCAGTACTTC. Amino acid sequence: CASSEQGRNEQYF.

Many counts were recorded for this clonotype. This sequence joins TRBV12-3 or TRBV12-4 and TRBJ2-3, with 9 bases fitting TRBD1. Unmatched junction bases numbered 8, after V lost 7 bases and J lost 0 bases. This CDR3 has 16 residues. The CDR3 loop is CASNFGTGSSTDTQYF. The CDR3 DNA is TGTGCCAGCAATTTCGGGACAGGGTCTAGCACAGATACGCAGTATTTT.

This clonotype has ten or more counts. This chain uses TRBV10-3 with TRBJ2-3, with TRBD1 identical over 7 bases. Losses at the gene ends were 4 bases for V and 3 bases for J; bases not matched to a gene: 13. Germline assignment: CDR1 ENHRY and CDR2 SYGVKD. The CDR3 runs to 17 residues. DNA of the CDR3: TGTGCCATCAGTGGTCTCGAAGGACAGGCTCCAACAGATACGCAGTATTTT. The encoded protein is CAISGLEGQAPTDTQYF.

This clonotype was seen ten or more times. The chain couples TRBV5-1 to TRBJ1-1; D is uncertain. This CDR3 has 13 residues. The V end lost 5 bases, the J end lost 1 base, and 9 bases lay between the germline ends. From germline, CDR1 is SGHRS and CDR2 YFSETQ. The DNA of the CDR3 is TGCGCCAGCAGTGACATGGAGAACACTGAAGCTTTCTTT. It translates to CASSDMENTEAFF.

This clonotype was seen at least ten times. V gene TRBV7-9 combines with J gene TRBJ2-1; D is ambiguous. V was cut by 5 bases and J by 4 bases, with 15 bases left in between. Germline CDR1 and CDR2: SEHNR and FQNEAQ (reference sequence). This CDR3 region has 15 residues. The DNA of the CDR3 is TGTGCCAGCAGCGGAGACACGAACCCTTACAATGAGCAGTTCTTC. Translation gives CASSGDTNPYNEQFF.

This clonotype showed up many times. The gene calls are TRBV29-1 and TRBJ2-1; 7 bases agree with TRBD2. V was pared by 0 bases and J by 4 bases, with 6 bases of the junction left unmatched. The germline gives CDR1 SQVTM, CDR2 ANQGSEA. This CDR3 has 15 amino acids. This chain's CDR3 is CSVEESSGVYNEQFF. For the CDR3, the DNA is TGCAGCGTTGAAGAGTCCAGCGGGGTTTACAATGAGCAGTTCTTC.

This clonotype was recorded a few times. This chain joins TRBV10-3 and TRBJ2-1; TRBD2 aligns across 11 bases. The CDR3 totals 19 residues. The trim removed 6 bases at V and 3 bases at J, leaving 16 bases unmatched. Germline values: CDR1 ENHRY, CDR2 SYGVKD. CDR3 in amino acids: CAISPGPGLAAVLYNEQFF. The CDR3 nucleotides are TGTGCCATCAGCCCTGGGCCGGGACTAGCGGCAGTTCTCTACAATGAGCAGTTCTTC.

This clonotype was counted ten times or more. V is TRBV6-2 or TRBV6-3 and J is TRBJ2-1, with 8 bases lining up with TRBD2. The V gene end was trimmed by 6 bases and the J gene end by 10 bases; junction bases not matched to a gene: 5. CDR1 is MNHEY, CDR2 SVGEGT, per germline. The length of the CDR3 is 12 residues. This CDR3 is CASSRGLAEQFF. For the CDR3, the DNA is TGTGCCAGCAGCCGCGGACTAGCCGAGCAGTTCTTC.